These T cell receptor beta chains were read from a single sample in a study. TCRdb fed the RT-PCR reads into MiXCR, producing one record per CDR3 protein. Seen here are about 680,000 distinct CDR3 sequences, 13% to 15% observed once, and the top ten hold roughly 4%. Sequencing input: memory CD4+ T cells from blood. The receptors derive from a female donor in good health, serving as a healthy control. Each CDR3 is given with its conserved first and last residue. A D gene is named only where the DNA matches it firmly. Only part of the rows carry a size: once, few, many, or a class if the clone is expanded.

J	size	V	D	DNA	CDR3
TRBJ1-5	few	TRBV5-1	TRBD1	TGCGCCAGCAGCTTGGAGGGGACAGAGAATCAGCCCCAGCATTTT	CASSLEGTENQPQHF
TRBJ2-3	many	TRBV6-5	.	TGTGCCAGCAGTTACTCCCCGAGTCCGAAAGATACGCAGTATTTT	CASSYSPSPKDTQYF
TRBJ1-1	.	TRBV5-6	.	TGTGCCAGCAGCTTAAGGGACACCGAGTTTGAAGCTTTCTTT	CASSLRDTEFEAFF
TRBJ1-1	many	TRBV6-5	.	TGTGCCAGCAGTTACTGGGCCGGGTGGAGCATGAACACTGAAGCTTTCTTT	CASSYWAGWSMNTEAFF
TRBJ2-3	.	TRBV27	TRBD2	TGTGCTAGTGCTAGCGGGGATAGCACAGATACGCAGTATTTT	CASASGDSTDTQYF
TRBJ2-2	.	TRBV7-2	TRBD2	TGTGCCAGCAGCTTACCGGCAGCGGGGGGGCGGAACACCGGGGAGCTGTTTTTT	CASSLPAAGGRNTGELFF
TRBJ2-1	few	TRBV12-3/TRBV12-4	TRBD2	TGTGCCAGCAGTTTAAGGAGCGGGAGTACTTACAATGAGCAGTTCTTC	CASSLRSGSTYNEQFF
TRBJ2-3	few	TRBV27	.	TGTGCCAGCGTGCACCTAATTTGCCCCATGAGGTATTTT	CASVHLICPMRYF
TRBJ1-4	few	TRBV18	TRBD1	TGTGCCAGCTCACAGTACCGGGACAGTTATGAAAAACTGTTTTTT	CASSQYRDSYEKLFF
TRBJ1-1	few	TRBV20-1	.	TGCAGTGCTAGTAGGGGAGACCTGAACACTGAAGCTTTCTTT	CSASRGDLNTEAFF
TRBJ1-2	many	TRBV27	TRBD1	TGTGCCAGCAGTTTAAAAATACTTGGAGGGACAGACCCTAACTATGGCTACACCTTC	CASSLKILGGTDPNYGYTF
TRBJ1-2	few	TRBV6-5	.	TGTGCCAGCAGGGAAGCTGGGGGGAGTGGCTACACCTTC	CASREAGGSGYTF
TRBJ1-2	.	TRBV5-6	.	TGTGCCAGCAGCTTATGGGATTATGGCTACACCTTC	CASSLWDYGYTF
TRBJ2-1	.	TRBV19	.	TGTGCCAGCCAAAAGCTGGACTTCGGCAATGAGCAGTTCTTC	CASQKLDFGNEQFF
TRBJ2-3	.	TRBV9	.	TGTGCCAGCAGCCCAGGGGCAGGGGGCACAGATACGCAGTATTTT	CASSPGAGGTDTQYF
TRBJ2-7	many	TRBV20-1	TRBD2	TGCAGTGCTAGCGATGAGCGGGAGGGCTACGAGCAGTACTTC	CSASDEREGYEQYF
TRBJ2-3	many	TRBV5-5	.	TGTGCCAGCAGCTTGGTTGCCCCAGATACGCAGTATTTT	CASSLVAPDTQYF
TRBJ1-2	.	TRBV3-1	.	TGTGCCAGCAGCCAAGAAAAGACAGGACCGATCCACTATGGCTACACCTTC	CASSQEKTGPIHYGYTF
TRBJ2-3	many	TRBV5-6	.	TGTGCCAGCAGCTTGGCGGGAGTGGATACGCAGTATTTT	CASSLAGVDTQYF
TRBJ2-1	.	TRBV20-1	.	TGCAGTGCTAGGCTCGGGGGACCAGGTTCCTACAATGAGCAGTTCTTC	CSARLGGPGSYNEQFF
TRBJ2-5	many	TRBV20-1	.	TGCAGTGCTAGAGTTCAAGAGACCCAGTACTTC	CSARVQETQYF
TRBJ2-1	few	TRBV7-2	TRBD2	TGTGCCAGCACCCCCCCGGGACTAGTCAACTCCAATGAGCAGTTCTTC	CASTPPGLVNSNEQFF
TRBJ2-5	few	TRBV4-2	.	TGTGCCAGCTCAACGGGGGACCAAGAGACCCAGTACTTC	CASSTGDQETQYF
TRBJ2-1	.	TRBV5-8	.	TGTGCCAGCAGCTACACCACAACTAGAAGCCGCGAGCAGTTCTTC	CASSYTTTRSREQFF
TRBJ1-6	few	TRBV3-1	.	TGTGCCAGCAGCCAAGAGGGATCCGGGGCAACCCTCCACTTT	CASSQEGSGATLHF
TRBJ1-2	.	TRBV9	.	TGTGCCAGCAGGGACGACTATGGCTACACCTTC	CASRDDYGYTF
TRBJ2-2	.	TRBV7-9	.	TGTGCCAGCAGCTCAGACTCTACATATTACACCGGGGAGCTGTTTTTT	CASSSDSTYYTGELFF
TRBJ1-1	many	TRBV12-3/TRBV12-4	.	TGTGCCAGCACCCAAGGACAGATGAACACTGAAGCTTTCTTT	CASTQGQMNTEAFF
TRBJ2-1	.	TRBV28	TRBD2	TGTGCCAGCAGTTCTCCAGCGGGAGGGGGTTTTAATGAGCAGTTCTTC	CASSSPAGGGFNEQFF
TRBJ2-7	.	TRBV5-1	.	TGCGCCAGCAGCTTGTCACTTGGCGAGCAGTACTTC	CASSLSLGEQYF
TRBJ2-1	.	TRBV20-1	TRBD2	TGCAGTGCCCCGGGACTAGCGGGAGCGTATGAGCAGTTCTTC	CSAPGLAGAYEQFF
TRBJ2-5	.	TRBV12-3/TRBV12-4	TRBD1	TGTGCCAGCAAGCCGACAGGGGCGATGTCTGAGACCCAGTACTTC	CASKPTGAMSETQYF
TRBJ2-7	few	TRBV27	.	TGTGCCAGCAGTTTATACGGGAGGACAGGCGAGCAGTACTTC	CASSLYGRTGEQYF
TRBJ1-2	.	TRBV10-3	TRBD1	TGTGCCATCAATTATGGGACAGGGAATGACTACACCTTC	CAINYGTGNDYTF
TRBJ2-1	many	TRBV6-5	TRBD2	TGTGCCAGCAGACTTCGGACTAGCGGCCAATACAATGAGCAGTTCTTC	CASRLRTSGQYNEQFF
TRBJ2-1	few	TRBV5-5	.	TGTGCCAGCAGCTTGGCAGGGGCCATCCAGTTTTACAATGAGCAGTTCTTC	CASSLAGAIQFYNEQFF
TRBJ2-1	.	TRBV7-9	.	TGTGCCAGCAGCCGGGACAGCGGGGAGCAGTTCTTC	CASSRDSGEQFF
TRBJ2-1	.	TRBV20-1	TRBD1	TGCAGTGCTATAACAGGGGGCCGATACAATGAGCAGTTCTTC	CSAITGGRYNEQFF
TRBJ1-2	.	TRBV7-2	.	TGTGCCAACAGCGCAGGGACGTATAACTATGGCTACACCTTC	CANSAGTYNYGYTF
TRBJ1-2	.	TRBV6-1	.	TGTGCCAGCAGGCCTATGGCAGGGTACTATGGCTACACCTTC	CASRPMAGYYGYTF
TRBJ2-1	few	TRBV10-3	TRBD2	TGTGCCATCAGTGAGTCGGCGGGAGACTACAATGAGCAGTTCTTC	CAISESAGDYNEQFF